The 23 T cell receptor beta chains given below trace back to one sample, sequenced in a study of vaccination effects on CD4 cells after COVID-19. Assay used: immunoSEQ multiplex PCR; TCRdb lists only in-frame clones, some missing. This sample yields roughly 41,000 clones, of which around 66% are seen a single time; 15% belongs to the top ten. These receptors have no identified antigens. Antigen-specific CD4+ T cells expanded by the ViraFEST assay with viral peptide pools were then sequenced. CD4+ T cells were isolated after roughly nine days of culture. Among the vaccine recipients, none had a prior SARS-CoV-2 infection, and nucleocapsid antibodies were negative. This material consisted of CD4+ T cells from PBMCs cultured with HCoV-OC43 spike peptides, taken before COVID-19 vaccination. Subset reported: HCoV-OC43 spike overlapping peptide pool stimulation. The receptors originated from a human donor who received a COVID-19 vaccine.

The rearrangement uses TRBV7-8 and TRBJ2-2; D perhaps matches TRBD1 (6 bases). Per germline, CDR1 SGHVS and CDR2 FQNEAQ. This CDR3 is built from 15 residues. Trimming stripped 3 bases from V and 1 base from J, with 9 bases between. The CDR3 region is CASSFTDRNTGELFF. As DNA, the CDR3 is TGTGCCAGCAGCTTTACGGACAGGAACACCGGGGAGCTGTTTTTT.

V is TRBV9 and J is TRBJ2-5; 8 bases are shared with TRBD2. The CDR3 covers 15 residues. The V and J ends lost 0 bases and 1 base, in that order; junction bases with no gene match: 2. Germline V gives CDR1 SGDLS, CDR2 YYNGEE. The CDR3 nucleotides are TGTGCCAGCAGCGTAGATCGGGGGGGCCAAGAGACCCAGTACTTC. Protein product: CASSVDRGGQETQYF.

This clone was seen a handful of times. The chain links TRBV4-1 to TRBJ1-4; 8 bases agree with TRBD1. The germline V gene has CDR1 MGHRA and CDR2 YSYEKL. The CDR3 contains 15 residues. The V and J ends lost 1 base and 7 bases, in that order; junction bases with no gene match: 5. CDR3 region: CASSQGGQGSEKLFF. The CDR3 coding sequence is TGCGCCAGCAGCCAAGGAGGACAGGGTAGTGAAAAACTGTTTTTT.

V and J are TRBV28 and TRBJ2-2, with no clear D. This CDR3 contains 14 residues. The germline V gene encodes CDR1 MDHEN and CDR2 SYDVKM. Trimming cost V 4 bases and J 6 bases, with 12 bases left between them. The CDR3 DNA is TGTGCCAGCAGTTCTTTTCGTTGGCCCGGGGAGCTGTTTTTT. It encodes CASSSFRWPGELFF.

This clone was counted a few times. The chain couples TRBV15 to TRBJ1-2; the D is unclear. Germline V lookup: CDR1 LNHNV, CDR2 YYDKDF (reference sequence). V was clipped by 0 bases and J by 8 bases, with 13 bases between them. This CDR3 has 14 residues. The CDR3 region is CATSRELPGRGYTF. CDR3 coding DNA: TGTGCCACCAGCAGAGAACTTCCCGGACGCGGCTACACCTTC.

This chain connects TRBV19 to TRBJ1-2, with a tentative D call TRBD1 (5 bases). V lost 3 bases, J lost 8 bases, and 25 bases lay in between. The CDR3 extends over 17 amino acids. Per the germline V gene, CDR1 is LNHDA and CDR2 is SQIVND (reference sequence). CDR3 in DNA: TGTGCCAGTAGTATGTCTCCAGGGCGCCCTCAAACACGAGGCTACACCTTC. This sequence encodes CASSMSPGRPQTRGYTF. Full variable domain (remainder filled in from reference TRBV19 and TRBJ1-2): DGGITQSPKYLFRKEGQNVTLSCEQNLNHDAMYWYRQDPGQGLRLIYYSQIVNDFQKGDIAEGYSVSREKKESFPLTVTSAQKNPTAFYLCASSMSPGRPQTRGYTFGSGTRLTVV.

This chain joins TRBV14 and TRBJ1-5; unclear D gene. V dropped 2 bases and J dropped 5 bases, with 10 bases sitting between them. Germline assignment: CDR1 SGHDN and CDR2 FVKESK. CDR3 size: 14 residues. The CDR3: CASSQTGVDQPQHF. As DNA, the CDR3 is TGTGCCAGCAGCCAAACTGGGGTGGATCAGCCCCAGCATTTT.

V usage is TRBV19 and J usage is TRBJ1-5, with a possible D match to TRBD1 (5 bases). The CDR3 is 15 residues long. V was shortened by 3 bases and J by 2 bases, with 11 bases between the two germline ends. Germline values: CDR1 LNHDA, CDR2 SQIVND (reference sequence). CDR3 in amino acids: CASSIGGGGNQPQHF. CDR3 nucleotide sequence: TGTGCCAGTAGTATCGGGGGAGGGGGCAATCAGCCCCAGCATTTT.

The genes are TRBV5-8 and TRBJ2-5; 7 positions match TRBD1. The CDR3 is made up of 15 amino acids. V gave up 0 bases and J gave up 5 bases; unmatched junction bases: 7. Germline V lookup: CDR1 SGHTS, CDR2 YDEGEE. The CDR3 is CASSLAGTVSETQYF. In nucleotides, the CDR3 is TGTGCCAGCAGCTTGGCCGGGACAGTGAGTGAGACCCAGTACTTC. Filled out from reference TRBV5-8 and TRBJ2-5, the complete variable domain reads EAGVTQSPTHLIKTRGQQATLRCSPISGHTSVYWYQQALGLGLQFLLWYDEGEERNRGNFPPRFSGRQFPNYSSELNVNALELEDSALYLCASSLAGTVSETQYFGPGTRLLVL.

This chain uses TRBV7-2 with TRBJ2-7; 7 nucleotides match TRBD2. J gave up 2 bases and V 5 bases, and 12 bases lay outside the gene matches. This CDR3 is 16 amino acids long. The V gene's germline CDR1 is SGHTA and CDR2 FQGNSA. As DNA, the CDR3 is TGTGCCAGCAGCGTCACTAGCGTTCAAGGGGCCTACGAGCAGTACTTC. Translated: CASSVTSVQGAYEQYF.

The chain links TRBV10-2 to TRBJ2-1; D tentatively fits TRBD1 or TRBD2 (8 bases each). V was shortened by 6 bases and J by 1 base, with 19 bases between the two germline ends. Germline assignment: CDR1 WSHSY and CDR2 SAAADI. CDR3 length: 17 residues. CDR3 nucleotide sequence: TGCGCCAGCAGCGGGGGGGAAGGACAGGGATCCTACAATGAGCAGTTCTTC. As protein: CASSGGEGQGSYNEQFF.

This chain joins TRBV3-1 (or the pseudogene TRBV3-2) and TRBJ2-7; 7 bases align to TRBD1. V shed 4 bases, J shed 0 bases, and the junction held 3 bases outside the gene matches. CDR1 and CDR2 (germline): LGHDT, YNNKEL (reference sequence). The CDR3 totals 14 residues. CDR3 DNA: TGTGCCAGCAGCCTTTGGGACAGCTCCTACGAGCAGTACTTC. Its protein product is CASSLWDSSYEQYF.

The V call is TRBV14, the J call TRBJ1-1, with 7 positions matching TRBD1. The V gene end was trimmed by 3 bases and the J gene end by 0 bases; junction bases not matched to a gene: 7. The CDR3 consists of 16 residues. Germline V lookup: CDR1 SGHDN, CDR2 FVKESK. CDR3 nucleotides: TGTGCCAGCAGCCAGGTAGCGGGGACAGTGAACACTGAAGCTTTCTTT. Protein: CASSQVAGTVNTEAFF.

The V gene is TRBV18, the J gene TRBJ2-3; 8 positions match TRBD2. Germline-derived CDR1 and CDR2 are KGHSH and LQKENI. There are 17 residues in the CDR3. V trimming: 3 bases; J trimming: 7 bases; junction bases outside the gene matches: 15. CDR3 DNA sequence: TGTGCCAGCTCACCCGCCCCTACGGCGGGGGGAATGAATACGCAGTATTTT. As protein: CASSPAPTAGGMNTQYF. Full variable domain (missing parts from reference TRBV18 and TRBJ2-3): NAGVMQNPRHLVRRRGQEARLRCSPMKGHSHVYWYRQLPEEGLKFMVYLQKENIIDESGMPKERFSAEFPKEGPSILRIQQVVRGDSAAYFCASSPAPTAGGMNTQYFGPGTRLTVL.

The genes are TRBV28 and TRBJ1-1; D is possibly TRBD1 (5 bases). The CDR3 extends over 14 amino acids. V was clipped by 3 bases and J by 5 bases, with 13 bases between them. CDR1 and CDR2 (germline): MDHEN, SYDVKM. The CDR3 region is CASSFPTRGTEAFF. DNA of the CDR3: TGTGCCAGCAGTTTCCCAACTAGGGGAACTGAAGCTTTCTTT.

This CDR3 reads CASSLSARRGAYNEQFF. The DNA for the CDR3 is TGCGCCAGCAGCTTGAGCGCTAGGCGTGGGGCCTACAATGAGCAGTTCTTC. The chain links TRBV5-1 to TRBJ2-1, with no clear D. CDR3 length equals 17 residues. V lost 1 base, J lost 2 bases, and 16 bases lay in between. Germline-derived CDR1 and CDR2 are SGHRS and YFSETQ.

The V gene is TRBV7-2, the J gene TRBJ1-2; D remains unclear. The CDR3 totals 13 residues. With 5 bases removed from V and 2 bases from J, the gap between germline ends came to 9 bases. The germline CDR1 and CDR2 sequences are SGHTA and FQGNSA. CDR3 protein: CASSPRLNYGYTF. CDR3 DNA: TGTGCCAGCAGCCCCAGGCTAAACTATGGCTACACCTTC. Supplemented by reference TRBV7-2 and TRBJ1-2, the full variable domain reads GAGVSQSPSNKVTEKGKDVELRCDPISGHTALYWYRQSLGQGLEFLIYFQGNSAPDKSGLPSDRFSAERTGGSVSTLTIQRTQQEDSAVYLCASSPRLNYGYTFGSGTRLTVV.

The J gene is TRBJ1-2, the V gene TRBV6-4; no definite D call. The ends were cut back, 0 bases at V and 1 base at J, with 6 bases in the middle. The CDR3 contains 14 residues. Per the germline V gene, CDR1 is MRHNA and CDR2 is SNTAGT. The CDR3, as DNA: TGTGCCAGCAGTGACTCGACGGTTAACTATGGCTACACCTTC. This codes for CASSDSTVNYGYTF.

The sample holds one count of this clone. V and J are TRBV9 and TRBJ1-1; D is uncertain. CDR1 and CDR2 (germline): SGDLS, YYNGEE. V lost 2 bases, J lost 0 bases, and 8 bases lay in between. The CDR3 runs 14 residues. The CDR3 sequence is CASSVRSLNTEAFF. As DNA, the CDR3 is TGTGCCAGCAGCGTCCGTAGTCTGAACACTGAAGCTTTCTTT.

The chain has TRBV6-5 and TRBJ2-3; 10 nucleotides agree with TRBD2. J gave up 4 bases and V 4 bases, and 5 bases lay outside the gene matches. The CDR3 extends over 15 amino acids. CDR1 is MNHEY, CDR2 SVGAGI, per germline. In DNA form, the CDR3 reads TGTGCCAGCAGTTCCCAGCGGGGGGGCCCAGATACGCAGTATTTT. Amino acids: CASSSQRGGPDTQYF.

The chain carries TRBV12-5 and TRBJ2-3; unclear D gene. In germline, CDR1 is LGHNT, CDR2 FRNRAP. This CDR3 has 13 amino acids. The V and J ends lost 0 bases and 5 bases respectively, with 6 bases between them. Here the CDR3 DNA reads TGTGCTAGTGGTTTGGTATCTGGAGATACGCAGTATTTT. Its translation: CASGLVSGDTQYF.

The chain couples TRBV27 to TRBJ1-2, with D tentatively TRBD1 (6 bases). Trimming took 2 bases from V and 5 from J, leaving 15 bases between them. Germline CDR1 is MNHEY and CDR2 is SMNVEV (reference sequence). This CDR3 has 15 amino acids. CDR3 amino acids: CASSLMEGGRYGYTF. CDR3 nucleotide sequence: TGTGCCAGCAGTTTAATGGAGGGGGGGAGGTATGGCTACACCTTC.

The rearrangement links TRBV3-1 (or the pseudogene TRBV3-2) to TRBJ1-6; D perhaps matches TRBD1 (5 bases). V lost 0 bases, J lost 6 bases, and 12 bases lay in between. CDR3 length: 16 amino acids. Germline assignment: CDR1 LGHDT and CDR2 YNNKEL (reference sequence). The CDR3 reads CASSQDWGYRNSPLHF. Written as DNA, the CDR3 is TGTGCCAGCAGCCAAGATTGGGGGTATCGTAATTCACCCCTCCACTTT.